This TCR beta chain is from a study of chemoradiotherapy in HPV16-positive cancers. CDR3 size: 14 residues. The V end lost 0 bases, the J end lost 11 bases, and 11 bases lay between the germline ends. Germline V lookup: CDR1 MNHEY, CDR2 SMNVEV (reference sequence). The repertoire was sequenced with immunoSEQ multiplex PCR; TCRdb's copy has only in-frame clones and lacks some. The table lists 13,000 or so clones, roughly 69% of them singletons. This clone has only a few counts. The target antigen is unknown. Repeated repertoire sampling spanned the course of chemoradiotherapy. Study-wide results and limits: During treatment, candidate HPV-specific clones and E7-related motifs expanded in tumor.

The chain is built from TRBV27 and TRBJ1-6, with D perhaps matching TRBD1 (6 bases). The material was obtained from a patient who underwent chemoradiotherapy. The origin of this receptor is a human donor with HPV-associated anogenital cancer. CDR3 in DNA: TGTGCCAGCAGTTTATCGACAGGCGTAACACCCCTCCACTTT. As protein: CASSLSTGVTPLHF.